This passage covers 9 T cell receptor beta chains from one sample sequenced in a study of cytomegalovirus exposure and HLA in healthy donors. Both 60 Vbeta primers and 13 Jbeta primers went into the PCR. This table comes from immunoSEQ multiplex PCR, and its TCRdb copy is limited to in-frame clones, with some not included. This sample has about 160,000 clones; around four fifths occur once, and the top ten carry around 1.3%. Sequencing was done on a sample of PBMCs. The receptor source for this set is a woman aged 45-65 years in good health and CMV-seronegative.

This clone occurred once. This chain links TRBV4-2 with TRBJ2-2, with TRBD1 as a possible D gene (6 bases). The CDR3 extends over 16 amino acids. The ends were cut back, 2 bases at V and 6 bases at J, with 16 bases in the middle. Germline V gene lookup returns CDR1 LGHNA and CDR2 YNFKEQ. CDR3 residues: CASSQLGGSPSGELFF. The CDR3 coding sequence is TGTGCCAGCAGCCAACTAGGGGGATCGCCTTCCGGGGAGCTGTTTTTT.

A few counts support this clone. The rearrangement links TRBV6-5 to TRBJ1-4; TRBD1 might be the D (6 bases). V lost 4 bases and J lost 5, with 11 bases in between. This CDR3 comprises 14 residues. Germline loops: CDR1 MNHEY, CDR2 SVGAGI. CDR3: CASSSWQGNEKLFF. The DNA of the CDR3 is TGTGCCAGCAGTTCTTGGCAGGGGAATGAAAAACTGTTTTTT.

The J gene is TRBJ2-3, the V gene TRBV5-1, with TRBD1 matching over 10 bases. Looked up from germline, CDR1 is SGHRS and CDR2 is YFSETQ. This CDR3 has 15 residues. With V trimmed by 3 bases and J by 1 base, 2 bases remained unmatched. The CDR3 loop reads CASSWTGGGTDTQYF. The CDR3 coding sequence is TGCGCCAGCAGCTGGACAGGGGGGGGCACAGATACGCAGTATTTT.

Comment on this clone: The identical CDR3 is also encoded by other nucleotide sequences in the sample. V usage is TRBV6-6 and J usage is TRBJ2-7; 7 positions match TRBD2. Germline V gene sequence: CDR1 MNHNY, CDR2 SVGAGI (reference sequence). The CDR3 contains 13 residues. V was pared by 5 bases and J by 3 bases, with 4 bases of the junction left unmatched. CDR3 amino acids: CASSPPGGYEQYF. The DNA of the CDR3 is TGTGCCAGCAGTCCCCCGGGAGGCTACGAGCAGTACTTC.

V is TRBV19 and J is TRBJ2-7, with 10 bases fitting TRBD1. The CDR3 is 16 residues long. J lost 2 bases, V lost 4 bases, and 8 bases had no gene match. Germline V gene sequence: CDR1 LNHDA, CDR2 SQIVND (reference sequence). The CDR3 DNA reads TGTGCCAGTAGTACGCCCGGGACAGGGGTTGCCTACGAGCAGTACTTC. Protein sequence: CASSTPGTGVAYEQYF.

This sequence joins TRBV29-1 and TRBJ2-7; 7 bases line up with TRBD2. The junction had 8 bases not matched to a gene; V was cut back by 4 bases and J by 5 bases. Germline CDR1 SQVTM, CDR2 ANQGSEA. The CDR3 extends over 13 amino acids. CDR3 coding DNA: TGCAGCGTTGCGGCGGGAGCGGGAAACGAGCAGTACTTC. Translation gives CSVAAGAGNEQYF.

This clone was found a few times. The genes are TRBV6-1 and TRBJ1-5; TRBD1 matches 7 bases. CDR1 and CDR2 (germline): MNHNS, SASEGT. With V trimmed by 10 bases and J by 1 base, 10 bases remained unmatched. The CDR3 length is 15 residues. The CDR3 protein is CATYRRDSSNQPQHF. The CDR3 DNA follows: TGTGCCACCTACCGCCGGGACAGCAGCAATCAGCCCCAGCATTTT.

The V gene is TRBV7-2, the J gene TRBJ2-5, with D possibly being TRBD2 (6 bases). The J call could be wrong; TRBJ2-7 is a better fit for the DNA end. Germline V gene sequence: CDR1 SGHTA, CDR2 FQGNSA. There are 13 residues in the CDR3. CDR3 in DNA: TGTGCCAGCAGCTCCCGGGGGTTCTACGAGCAGTACTTC. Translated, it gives CASSSRGFYEQYF.

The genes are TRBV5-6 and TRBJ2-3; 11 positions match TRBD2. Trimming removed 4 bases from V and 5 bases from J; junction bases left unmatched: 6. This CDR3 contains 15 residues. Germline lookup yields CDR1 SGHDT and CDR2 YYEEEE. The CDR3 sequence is CASSLTSGAGDTQYF. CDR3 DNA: TGTGCCAGCAGCCTGACTAGCGGGGCCGGAGATACGCAGTATTTT.